The rows below give T cell receptor beta chains drawn from one sample of a study of CD8 T cells in Susac syndrome. TCRdb used MiXCR to reprocess the immunoSEQ multiplex PCR reads, holding one entry per CDR3 protein. The table records roughly 89,000 distinct CDR3 sequences, 95% to 96% of them present only once. Sequencing input: CD8+ T cells from PBMCs. All receptors come from a human donor with Susac syndrome. Both conserved end residues are part of each CDR3. D genes are given only for firm matches. Clone size appears in some rows only: once, few, many, or a class for an expanded clone.

j_call: TRBJ1-1
clone_size: once
d_call: TRBD1
cdr3_length: 14
v_call: TRBV30
cdr3_aa: CAWTLGTGSSEAFF
cdr3_nt: TGTGCCTGGACCCTCGGGACAGGGAGTTCTGAAGCTTTCTTT

j_call: TRBJ1-2
clone_size: NA
d_call: NA
cdr3_length: 13
v_call: TRBV29-1
cdr3_aa: CSVVSSGVEGYTF
cdr3_nt: TGCAGCGTTGTTTCCTCAGGGGTAGAGGGCTACACCTTC

j_call: TRBJ2-1
clone_size: NA
d_call: TRBD1
cdr3_length: 17
v_call: TRBV4-3
cdr3_aa: CASSQDGTAITYNEQFF
cdr3_nt: TGCGCCAGCAGCCAGGACGGGACAGCGATAACCTACAATGAGCAGTTCTTC

j_call: TRBJ1-5
clone_size: NA
d_call: NA
cdr3_length: 15
v_call: TRBV28
cdr3_aa: CASSLGWTPGQPQHF
cdr3_nt: TGTGCCAGCAGTTTAGGGTGGACGCCCGGTCAGCCCCAGCATTTT

j_call: TRBJ2-7
clone_size: once
d_call: NA
cdr3_length: 12
v_call: TRBV28
cdr3_aa: CASSLTGDEQYF
cdr3_nt: TGTGCCAGCAGTTTGACCGGGGACGAGCAGTACTTC

j_call: TRBJ2-5
clone_size: NA
d_call: NA
cdr3_length: 14
v_call: TRBV6-5
cdr3_aa: CASSYSAGLETQYF
cdr3_nt: TGTGCCAGCAGTTACTCGGCAGGGTTAGAGACCCAGTACTTC

j_call: TRBJ1-5
clone_size: NA
d_call: TRBD1
cdr3_length: 15
v_call: TRBV7-9
cdr3_aa: CASSQSPGQNQPQHF
cdr3_nt: TGTGCCAGCAGCCAAAGTCCGGGACAGAATCAGCCCCAGCATTTT

j_call: TRBJ1-5
clone_size: NA
d_call: TRBD1
cdr3_length: 14
v_call: TRBV14
cdr3_aa: CASRHRGQKQPQHF
cdr3_nt: TGTGCCAGCAGGCACAGGGGGCAGAAACAGCCCCAGCATTTT

j_call: TRBJ2-3
clone_size: NA
d_call: NA
cdr3_length: 14
v_call: TRBV19
cdr3_aa: CASSIGTRAHTQYF
cdr3_nt: TGTGCCAGTAGTATCGGCACGCGAGCGCACACGCAGTATTTT

j_call: TRBJ1-5
clone_size: NA
d_call: NA
cdr3_length: 16
v_call: TRBV5-4
cdr3_aa: CASTPKWGKGEQPQHF
cdr3_nt: TGTGCCAGCACCCCGAAGTGGGGGAAAGGAGAGCAGCCCCAGCATTTT

j_call: TRBJ1-1
clone_size: NA
d_call: NA
cdr3_length: 15
v_call: TRBV20-1
cdr3_aa: CSARSTRGIDTEAFF
cdr3_nt: TGCAGTGCTAGATCCACCCGGGGCATAGACACTGAAGCTTTCTTT